This T cell receptor (beta chain) was documented in a study of blood T cells in healthy people across ages. Deletions cut 7 bases from V and 2 bases from J, with 13 bases between. The CDR3 length is 13 residues. Looked up from germline, CDR1 is SGHRS and CDR2 is YFSETQ. Study-wide findings and caveats: Possibly confounding the expanded clonotype changes was the fact that donor CMV status was unknown. Per million T cells, TCR beta diversity dropped roughly linearly as age increased.

Sample-barcoded 5' priming and a J-beta primer mix drove a second PCR of roughly 6 to 12 cycles. MiXCR, applied by TCRdb to the 5' RACE reads, yields one record per CDR3 protein. Seen here are around 690,000 distinct CDR3 sequences, 58% observed once, and the top ten hold approximately 37%. Healthy individuals of Caucasian origin from Russia, aged about 6 to 95, served as donors. As regards this clonotype: Its antigen is undetermined.

The TCR sequence derives from a man aged 55-75 years in good health. Sequenced input: blood. The chain employs TRBV5-1 and TRBJ2-7; weak D call: TRBD1 (6 bases). The CDR3 DNA follows: TGCGCCAGCGGGTGGGACACAACCTACGAGCAGTACTTC. Its translation is CASGWDTTYEQYF.